A selection of T cell receptor beta chains follows, all from one sample in a study of blood T cell repertoires in COVID-19. Clones were sequenced by immunoSEQ multiplex PCR, and TCRdb holds only the in-frame ones, with some missing. The repertoire holds tens of thousands of clones, with around 72% as singletons. The sequencing input was peripheral blood. These receptors were taken from a woman older than 75 with acute or convalescent COVID-19. CDR3s include the opening cysteine and the closing phenylalanine or tryptophan. D genes are given only for firm matches. Clone size is not always given. Where it is, it says once, few, many or a class for expanded clones.

CDR3 protein: CASSQSDRAQPQHF
CDR3 DNA: TGTGCCAGCAGCCAATCCGACAGGGCACAGCCCCAGCATTTT
V gene: TRBV3-1/TRBV3-2
clone size: .
J gene: TRBJ1-5
D gene: TRBD1

CDR3 protein: CASSLDSLNEKLFF
CDR3 DNA: TGTGCCAGCAGCTTGGACAGTTTAAATGAAAAACTGTTTTTT
V gene: TRBV2
clone size: .
J gene: TRBJ1-4
D gene: .

CDR3 protein: CASSLGRTFEQYF
CDR3 DNA: TGTGCCAGCAGCTTGGGAAGGACATTCGAGCAGTACTTC
V gene: TRBV5-6
clone size: .
J gene: TRBJ2-7
D gene: .

CDR3 protein: CASSLDREIDEQYF
CDR3 DNA: TGTGCCAGCAGCCTGGACAGGGAAATAGACGAGCAGTACTTC
V gene: TRBV5-6
clone size: .
J gene: TRBJ2-7
D gene: TRBD1

CDR3 protein: CASSQVLAGGPKEQYF
CDR3 DNA: TGTGCCAGCAGCCAAGTACTAGCGGGAGGGCCGAAAGAGCAGTACTTC
V gene: TRBV3-1/TRBV3-2
clone size: .
J gene: TRBJ2-7
D gene: TRBD2

CDR3 protein: CASRPAGLGNTIYF
CDR3 DNA: TGTGCCAGCAGGCCGGCGGGGTTAGGAAACACCATATATTTT
V gene: TRBV28
clone size: .
J gene: TRBJ1-3
D gene: .

CDR3 protein: CASSREMNTEAFF
CDR3 DNA: TGTGCCAGCAGCAGAGAAATGAACACTGAAGCTTTCTTT
V gene: TRBV7-3
clone size: .
J gene: TRBJ1-1
D gene: .

CDR3 protein: CAVFRRGGTEAFF
CDR3 DNA: TGTGCAGTCTTTAGACGGGGGGGAACTGAAGCTTTCTTT
V gene: TRBV12-3/TRBV12-4
clone size: many
J gene: TRBJ1-1
D gene: .

CDR3 protein: CASRAGSGGQETQYF
CDR3 DNA: TGCGCCAGCAGGGCCGGTAGCGGGGGTCAAGAGACCCAGTACTTC
V gene: TRBV5-1
clone size: .
J gene: TRBJ2-5
D gene: TRBD2

CDR3 protein: CASSWGTSGYTF
CDR3 DNA: TGTGCCAGCAGTTGGGGGACAAGCGGCTACACCTTC
V gene: TRBV6-2/TRBV6-3
clone size: .
J gene: TRBJ1-2
D gene: .

CDR3 protein: CASSQDWGQGVGELFF
CDR3 DNA: TGTGCCAGCAGCCAAGATTGGGGACAGGGTGTCGGGGAGCTGTTTTTT
V gene: TRBV14
clone size: .
J gene: TRBJ2-2
D gene: TRBD1

CDR3 protein: CASSPSRTGNTIYF
CDR3 DNA: TGTGCCAGCAGTCCGAGTAGGACAGGAAACACCATATATTTT
V gene: TRBV6-5
clone size: .
J gene: TRBJ1-3
D gene: .

CDR3 protein: CASSPGLALEQYF
CDR3 DNA: TGTGCCAGCAGCCCGGGACTAGCACTCGAGCAGTACTTC
V gene: TRBV2
clone size: .
J gene: TRBJ2-7
D gene: TRBD2

CDR3 protein: CASSQAGYDEQYF
CDR3 DNA: TGCGCCAGCAGCCAAGCAGGATACGACGAGCAGTACTTC
V gene: TRBV4-3
clone size: many
J gene: TRBJ2-7
D gene: .

CDR3 protein: CATSDRDRRGGNYGYTF
CDR3 DNA: TGTGCCACCAGTGACCGGGACAGGAGGGGGGGTAACTATGGCTACACCTTC
V gene: TRBV24-1
clone size: few
J gene: TRBJ1-2
D gene: TRBD1

CDR3 protein: CASSLEGGGEKLFF
CDR3 DNA: TGTGCCAGCAGCTTGGAAGGGGGCGGAGAAAAACTGTTTTTT
V gene: TRBV7-9
clone size: .
J gene: TRBJ1-4
D gene: TRBD1

CDR3 protein: CASSEGTGNNSPLHF
CDR3 DNA: TGTGCCAGCAGCGAGGGGACAGGGAATAATTCACCCCTCCACTTT
V gene: TRBV9
clone size: .
J gene: TRBJ1-6
D gene: TRBD1

CDR3 protein: CASSQGGASGSPLHF
CDR3 DNA: TGCGCCAGCAGCCAAGGGGGGGCTAGCGGTTCACCCCTCCACTTT
V gene: TRBV4-1
clone size: .
J gene: TRBJ1-6
D gene: .

CDR3 protein: CASRPGPNQPQHF
CDR3 DNA: TGCGCCAGCAGGCCAGGGCCTAATCAGCCCCAGCATTTT
V gene: TRBV5-1
clone size: .
J gene: TRBJ1-5
D gene: .

CDR3 protein: CASSIHHKRGDPYSNQPQHF
CDR3 DNA: TGTGCCAGCAGCATCCATCACAAGAGAGGAGATCCATATAGCAATCAGCCCCAGCATTTT
V gene: TRBV21-1
clone size: .
J gene: TRBJ1-5
D gene: .

CDR3 protein: CASSPQGNTEAFF
CDR3 DNA: TGTGCCAGCAGCCCGCAGGGAAACACTGAAGCTTTCTTT
V gene: TRBV3-1/TRBV3-2
clone size: .
J gene: TRBJ1-1
D gene: .

CDR3 protein: CASSQDLAGNTDTQYF
CDR3 DNA: TGTGCCAGCAGCCAAGATCTAGCGGGGAACACAGATACGCAGTATTTT
V gene: TRBV3-1/TRBV3-2
clone size: .
J gene: TRBJ2-3
D gene: TRBD2

CDR3 protein: CASSQDRGRALIF
CDR3 DNA: TGCGCCAGCAGCCAAGATCGAGGGAGGGCATTGATCTTC
V gene: TRBV4-3
clone size: .
J gene: TRBJ2-4
D gene: TRBD2

CDR3 protein: CASSLKTGGPETQYF
CDR3 DNA: TGTGCCAGCAGCCTAAAGACAGGGGGCCCGGAGACCCAGTACTTC
V gene: TRBV7-6
clone size: .
J gene: TRBJ2-5
D gene: TRBD1